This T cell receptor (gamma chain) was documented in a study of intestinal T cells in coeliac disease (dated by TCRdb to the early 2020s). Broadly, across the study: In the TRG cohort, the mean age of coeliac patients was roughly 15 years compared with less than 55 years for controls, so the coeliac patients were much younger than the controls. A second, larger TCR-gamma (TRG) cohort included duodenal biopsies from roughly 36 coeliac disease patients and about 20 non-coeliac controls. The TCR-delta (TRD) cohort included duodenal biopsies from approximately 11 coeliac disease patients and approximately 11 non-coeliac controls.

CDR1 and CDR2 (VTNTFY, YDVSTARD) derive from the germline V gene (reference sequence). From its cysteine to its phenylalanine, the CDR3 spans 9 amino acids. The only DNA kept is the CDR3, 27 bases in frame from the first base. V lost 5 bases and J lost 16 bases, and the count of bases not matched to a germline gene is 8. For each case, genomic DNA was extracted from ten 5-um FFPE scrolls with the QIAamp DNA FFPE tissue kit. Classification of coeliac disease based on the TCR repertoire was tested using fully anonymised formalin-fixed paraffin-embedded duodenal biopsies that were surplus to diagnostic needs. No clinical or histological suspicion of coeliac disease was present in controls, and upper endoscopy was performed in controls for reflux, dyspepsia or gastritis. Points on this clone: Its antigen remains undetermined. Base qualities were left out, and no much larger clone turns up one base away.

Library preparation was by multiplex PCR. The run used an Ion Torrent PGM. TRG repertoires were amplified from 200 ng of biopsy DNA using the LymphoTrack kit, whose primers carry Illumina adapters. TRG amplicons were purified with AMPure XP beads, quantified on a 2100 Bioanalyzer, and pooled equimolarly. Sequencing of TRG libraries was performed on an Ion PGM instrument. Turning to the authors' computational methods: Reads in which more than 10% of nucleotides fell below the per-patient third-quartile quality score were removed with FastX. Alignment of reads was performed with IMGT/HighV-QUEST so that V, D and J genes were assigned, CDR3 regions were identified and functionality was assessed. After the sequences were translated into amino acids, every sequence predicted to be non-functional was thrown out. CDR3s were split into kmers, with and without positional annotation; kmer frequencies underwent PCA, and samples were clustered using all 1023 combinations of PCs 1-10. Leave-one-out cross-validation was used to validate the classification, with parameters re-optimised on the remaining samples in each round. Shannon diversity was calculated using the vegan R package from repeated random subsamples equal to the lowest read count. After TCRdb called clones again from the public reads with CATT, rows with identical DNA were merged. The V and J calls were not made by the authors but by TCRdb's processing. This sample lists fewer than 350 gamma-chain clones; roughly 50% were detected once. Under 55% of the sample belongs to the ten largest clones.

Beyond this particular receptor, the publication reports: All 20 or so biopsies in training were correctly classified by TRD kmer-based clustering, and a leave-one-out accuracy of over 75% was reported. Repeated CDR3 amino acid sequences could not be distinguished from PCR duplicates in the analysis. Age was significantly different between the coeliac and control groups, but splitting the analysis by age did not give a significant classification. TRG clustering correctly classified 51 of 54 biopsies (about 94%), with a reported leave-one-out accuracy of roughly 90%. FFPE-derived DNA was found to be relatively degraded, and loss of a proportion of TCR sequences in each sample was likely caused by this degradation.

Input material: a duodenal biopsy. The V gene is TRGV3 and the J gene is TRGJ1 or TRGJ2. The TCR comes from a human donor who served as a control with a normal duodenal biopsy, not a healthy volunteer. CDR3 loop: CATWGQWLF. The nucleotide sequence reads TGTGCCACCTGGGGACAGTGGCTCTTT.